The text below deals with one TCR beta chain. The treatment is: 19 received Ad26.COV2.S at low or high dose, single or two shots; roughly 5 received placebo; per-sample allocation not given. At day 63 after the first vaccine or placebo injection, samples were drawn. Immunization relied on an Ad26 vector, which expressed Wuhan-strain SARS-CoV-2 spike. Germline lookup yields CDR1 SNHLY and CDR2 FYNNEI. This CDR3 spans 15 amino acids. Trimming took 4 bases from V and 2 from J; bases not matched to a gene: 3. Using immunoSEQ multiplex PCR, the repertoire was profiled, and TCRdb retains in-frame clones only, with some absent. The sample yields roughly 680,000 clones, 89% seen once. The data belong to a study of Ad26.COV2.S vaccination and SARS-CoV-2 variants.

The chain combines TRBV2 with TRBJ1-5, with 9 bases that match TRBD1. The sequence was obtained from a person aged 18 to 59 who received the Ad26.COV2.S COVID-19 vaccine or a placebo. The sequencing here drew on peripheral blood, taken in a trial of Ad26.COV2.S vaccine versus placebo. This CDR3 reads CASSGDRVGNQPQHF. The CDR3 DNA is TGTGCCAGCAGTGGGGACAGGGTGGGCAATCAGCCCCAGCATTTT.